This T cell receptor beta chain was sequenced for a study of cytomegalovirus exposure and HLA in healthy donors. Study as a whole: It was reported in a later analysis that the 120 validation repertoires used the same platform as the approximately 670 first-cohort repertoires.

Comments on this clone: Its specificity is unknown.

Profiling relied on immunoSEQ multiplex PCR, and the TCRdb table lists in-frame clones only, not all of them. Here the sample spans approximately 150,000 clones, 87% being singletons. Study-level results: First-cohort TCR clusters tended to co-occur in the roughly 130 validation repertoires, a later analysis found. The investigators catalogued some 160 TCR beta chains as cytomegalovirus-associated. High specificity and sensitivity for cytomegalovirus status were reported for the classifier.

The sequence derives from a man in his late teens or twenties in good health and CMV-seropositive. Source material: PBMCs.

The CDR3 bases are TGTGCCTGGGGGACAGGGATCCTGGCTGAAGCTTTCTTT. It codes for CAWGTGILAEAFF. This chain links TRBV30 with TRBJ1-1; 9 bases line up with TRBD1. J lost 6 bases, V lost 5 bases, and 7 bases had no gene match. The CDR3 is 13 amino acids. Germline V gene lookup returns CDR1 GTSNPN and CDR2 SVGIG (reference sequence).